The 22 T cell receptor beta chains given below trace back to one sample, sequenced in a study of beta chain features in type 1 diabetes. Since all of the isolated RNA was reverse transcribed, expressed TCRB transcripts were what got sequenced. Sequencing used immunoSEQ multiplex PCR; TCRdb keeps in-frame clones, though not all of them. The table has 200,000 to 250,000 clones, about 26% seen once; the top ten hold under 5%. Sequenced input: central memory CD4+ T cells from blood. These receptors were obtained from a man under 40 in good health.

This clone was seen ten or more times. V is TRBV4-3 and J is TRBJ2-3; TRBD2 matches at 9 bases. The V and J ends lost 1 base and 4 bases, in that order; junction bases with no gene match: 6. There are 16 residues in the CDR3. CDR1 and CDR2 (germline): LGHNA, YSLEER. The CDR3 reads CASSQGPSGTPDTQYF. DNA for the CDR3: TGCGCCAGCAGCCAAGGGCCTAGCGGGACCCCAGATACGCAGTATTTT.

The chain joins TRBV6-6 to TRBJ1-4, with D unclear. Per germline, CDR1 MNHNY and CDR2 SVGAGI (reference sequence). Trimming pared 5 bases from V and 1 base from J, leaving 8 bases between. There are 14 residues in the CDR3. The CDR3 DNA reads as TGTGCCAGCAGTACGCGAGTAACTAATGAAAAACTGTTTTTT. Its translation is CASSTRVTNEKLFF.

The CDR3 spells CATSKGTQPGTGELFF. The DNA of the CDR3 is TGTGCCACCAGTAAGGGGACCCAGCCGGGTACCGGGGAGCTGTTTTTT. The rearrangement uses TRBV15 and TRBJ2-2; D may match TRBD1 or TRBD2 (5 bases each). Germline V gene data show CDR1 as LNHNV and CDR2 as YYDKDF (reference sequence). Trimming cost V 6 bases and J 5 bases, with 19 bases left between them. CDR3 length: 16 residues. The whole variable domain, filled in from reference TRBV15 and TRBJ2-2, reads DAMVIQNPRYQVTQFGKPVTLSCSQTLNHNVMYWYQQKSSQAPKLLFHYYDKDFNNEADTPDNFQSRRPNTSFCFLDIRSPGLGDTAMYLCATSKGTQPGTGELFFGEGSRLTVL.

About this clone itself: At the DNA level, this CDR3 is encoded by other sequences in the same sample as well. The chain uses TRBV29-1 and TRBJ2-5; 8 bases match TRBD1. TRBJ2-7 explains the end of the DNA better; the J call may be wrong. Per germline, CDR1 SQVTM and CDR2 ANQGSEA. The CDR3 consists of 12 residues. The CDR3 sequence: CSVGGQGGEQYF. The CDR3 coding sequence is TGCAGCGTTGGTGGACAGGGCGGCGAGCAGTACTTC.

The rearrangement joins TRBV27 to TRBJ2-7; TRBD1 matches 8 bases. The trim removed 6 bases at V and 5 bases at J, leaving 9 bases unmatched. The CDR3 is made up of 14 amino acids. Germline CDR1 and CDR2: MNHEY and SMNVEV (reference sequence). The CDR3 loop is CASSRQGSVHEQYF. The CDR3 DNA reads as TGTGCCAGCAGCCGACAGGGGAGTGTCCACGAGCAGTACTTC.

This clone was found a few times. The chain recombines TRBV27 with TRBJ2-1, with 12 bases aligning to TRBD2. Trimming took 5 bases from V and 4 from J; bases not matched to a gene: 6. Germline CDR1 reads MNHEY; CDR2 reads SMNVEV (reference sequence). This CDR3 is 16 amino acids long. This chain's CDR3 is CASSELAGGRYNEQFF. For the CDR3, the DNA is TGTGCCAGCAGTGAACTAGCGGGGGGACGTTACAATGAGCAGTTCTTC.

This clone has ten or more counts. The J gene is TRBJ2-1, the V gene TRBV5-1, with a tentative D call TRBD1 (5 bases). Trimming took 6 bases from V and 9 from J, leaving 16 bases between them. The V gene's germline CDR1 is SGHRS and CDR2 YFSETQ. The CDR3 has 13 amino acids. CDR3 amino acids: CASKEGVNFEQFF. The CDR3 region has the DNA TGCGCCAGCAAGGAAGGGGTGAACTTTGAGCAGTTCTTC.

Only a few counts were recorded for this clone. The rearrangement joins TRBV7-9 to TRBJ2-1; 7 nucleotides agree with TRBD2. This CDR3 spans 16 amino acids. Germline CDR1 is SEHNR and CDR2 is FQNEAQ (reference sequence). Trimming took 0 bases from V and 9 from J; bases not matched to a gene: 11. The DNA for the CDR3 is TGTGCCAGCAGCTTAGCAGCGACTAGCCCGGGTGGTGAGCAGTTCTTC. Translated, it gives CASSLAATSPGGEQFF. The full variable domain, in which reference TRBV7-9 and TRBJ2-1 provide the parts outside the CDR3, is DTGVSQNPRHKITKRGQNVTFRCDPISEHNRLYWYRQTLGQGPEFLTYFQNEAQLEKSRLLSDRFSAERPKGSFSTLEIQRTEQGDSAMYLCASSLAATSPGGEQFFGPGTRLTVL.

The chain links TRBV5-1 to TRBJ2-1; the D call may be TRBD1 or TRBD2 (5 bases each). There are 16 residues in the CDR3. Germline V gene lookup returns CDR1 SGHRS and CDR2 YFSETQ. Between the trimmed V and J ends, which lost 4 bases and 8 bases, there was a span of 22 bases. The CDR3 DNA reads TGCGCCAGCAGCCTCCCCGGGACGGCGGATTCAGATGAGCAGTTCTTC. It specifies CASSLPGTADSDEQFF.

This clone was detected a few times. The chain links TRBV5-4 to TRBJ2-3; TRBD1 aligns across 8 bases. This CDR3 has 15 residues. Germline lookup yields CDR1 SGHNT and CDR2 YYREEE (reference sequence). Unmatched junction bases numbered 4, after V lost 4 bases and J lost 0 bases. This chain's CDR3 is CASSPGQGSTDTQYF. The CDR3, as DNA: TGTGCCAGCAGCCCTGGACAGGGAAGCACAGATACGCAGTATTTT. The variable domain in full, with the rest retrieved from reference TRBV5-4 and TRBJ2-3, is ETGVTQSPTHLIKTRGQQVTLRCSSQSGHNTVSWYQQALGQGPQFIFQYYREEENGRGNFPPRFSGLQFPNYSSELNVNALELDDSALYLCASSPGQGSTDTQYFGPGTRLTVL.

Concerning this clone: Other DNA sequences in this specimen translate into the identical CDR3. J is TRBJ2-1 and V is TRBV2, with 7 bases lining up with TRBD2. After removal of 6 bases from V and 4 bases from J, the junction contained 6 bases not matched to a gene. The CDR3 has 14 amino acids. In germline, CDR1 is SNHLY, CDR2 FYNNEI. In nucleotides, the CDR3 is TGTGCCAGCAGGGGGGACTATACGTACAATGAGCAGTTCTTC. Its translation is CASRGDYTYNEQFF.

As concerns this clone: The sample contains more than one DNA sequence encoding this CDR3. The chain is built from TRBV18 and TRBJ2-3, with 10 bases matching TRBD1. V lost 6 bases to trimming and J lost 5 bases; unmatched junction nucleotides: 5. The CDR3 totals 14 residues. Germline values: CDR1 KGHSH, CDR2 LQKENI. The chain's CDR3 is CASSRGTGEDTQYF. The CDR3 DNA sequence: TGTGCCAGCTCCCGCGGGACAGGGGAAGATACGCAGTATTTT.

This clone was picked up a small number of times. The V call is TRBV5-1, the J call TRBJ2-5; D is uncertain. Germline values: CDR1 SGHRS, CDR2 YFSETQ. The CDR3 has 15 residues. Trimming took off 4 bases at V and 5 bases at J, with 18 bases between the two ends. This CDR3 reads CASSLSHRTEETQYF. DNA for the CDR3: TGCGCCAGCAGCCTATCTCACCGGACGGAGGAGACCCAGTACTTC.

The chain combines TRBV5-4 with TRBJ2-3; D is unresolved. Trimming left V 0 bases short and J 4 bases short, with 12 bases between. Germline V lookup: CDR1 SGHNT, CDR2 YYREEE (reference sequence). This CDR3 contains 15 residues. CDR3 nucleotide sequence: TGTGCCAGCAGCTTGGACCTCTCGGGTGCAGATACGCAGTATTTT. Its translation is CASSLDLSGADTQYF.

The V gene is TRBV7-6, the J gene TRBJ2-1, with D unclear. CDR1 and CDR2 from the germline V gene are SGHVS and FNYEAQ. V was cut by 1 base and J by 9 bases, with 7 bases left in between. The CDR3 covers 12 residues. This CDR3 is CASSLVSTEQFF. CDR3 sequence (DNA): TGTGCCAGCAGCTTAGTGTCCACTGAGCAGTTCTTC.

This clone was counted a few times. CDR3 residues: CAISESVGEEKLFF. The CDR3 DNA reads TGTGCCATCAGTGAGTCCGTGGGGGAGGAAAAACTGTTTTTT. The chain carries TRBV10-3 and TRBJ1-4, with D possibly being TRBD1 (5 bases). Deletions cut 0 bases from V and 8 bases from J, with 10 bases between. Germline CDR1 reads ENHRY; CDR2 reads SYGVKD. The CDR3 contains 14 residues.

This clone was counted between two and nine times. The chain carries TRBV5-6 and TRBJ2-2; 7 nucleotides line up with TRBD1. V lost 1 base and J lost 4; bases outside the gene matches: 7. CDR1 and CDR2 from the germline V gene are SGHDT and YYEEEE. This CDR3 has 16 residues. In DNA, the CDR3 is TGTGCCAGCAGCTTGCCTAGGGACAGACTCACCGGGGAGCTGTTTTTT. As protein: CASSLPRDRLTGELFF.

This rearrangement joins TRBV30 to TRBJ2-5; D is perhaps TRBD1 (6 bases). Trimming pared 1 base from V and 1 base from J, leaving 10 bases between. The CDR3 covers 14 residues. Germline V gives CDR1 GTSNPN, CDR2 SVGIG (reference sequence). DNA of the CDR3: TGTGCCTGGAGTGCCGGACAGCTCCAAGAGACCCAGTACTTC. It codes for CAWSAGQLQETQYF. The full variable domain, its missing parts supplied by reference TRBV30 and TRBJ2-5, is SQTIHQWPATLVQPVGSPLSLECTVEGTSNPNLYWYRQAAGRGLQLLFYSVGIGQISSEVPQNLSASRPQDRQFILSSKKLLLSDSGFYLCAWSAGQLQETQYFGPGTRLLVL.

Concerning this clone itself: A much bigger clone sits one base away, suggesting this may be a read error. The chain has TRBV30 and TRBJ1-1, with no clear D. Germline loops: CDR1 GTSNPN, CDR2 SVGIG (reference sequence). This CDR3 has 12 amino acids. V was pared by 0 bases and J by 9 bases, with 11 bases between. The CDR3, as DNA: TGTGCCTGGAGTGTTTCGGTGTTTAAAGCTTTCTTT. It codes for CAWSVSVFKAFF.

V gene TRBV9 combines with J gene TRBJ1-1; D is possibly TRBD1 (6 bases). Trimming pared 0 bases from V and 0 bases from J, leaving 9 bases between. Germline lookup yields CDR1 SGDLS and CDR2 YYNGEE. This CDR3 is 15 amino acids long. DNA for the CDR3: TGTGCCAGCAGCGTAGGACAGGTTCTGAACACTGAAGCTTTCTTT. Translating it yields CASSVGQVLNTEAFF.

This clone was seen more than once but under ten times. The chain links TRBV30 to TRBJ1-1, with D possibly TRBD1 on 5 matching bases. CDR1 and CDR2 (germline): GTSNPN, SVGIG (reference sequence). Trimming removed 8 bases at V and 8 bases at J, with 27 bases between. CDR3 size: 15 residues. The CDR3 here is CAHLGITGLRAEAFF. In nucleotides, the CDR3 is TGTGCCCACCTAGGCATCACAGGTTTACGTGCGGAAGCTTTCTTT.

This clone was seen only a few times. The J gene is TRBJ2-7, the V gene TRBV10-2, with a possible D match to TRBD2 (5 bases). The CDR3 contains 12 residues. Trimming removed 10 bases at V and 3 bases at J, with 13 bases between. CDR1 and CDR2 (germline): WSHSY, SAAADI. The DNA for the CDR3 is TGCGCCACGAGTATTGGGAGCTACGAGCAGTACTTC. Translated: CATSIGSYEQYF.